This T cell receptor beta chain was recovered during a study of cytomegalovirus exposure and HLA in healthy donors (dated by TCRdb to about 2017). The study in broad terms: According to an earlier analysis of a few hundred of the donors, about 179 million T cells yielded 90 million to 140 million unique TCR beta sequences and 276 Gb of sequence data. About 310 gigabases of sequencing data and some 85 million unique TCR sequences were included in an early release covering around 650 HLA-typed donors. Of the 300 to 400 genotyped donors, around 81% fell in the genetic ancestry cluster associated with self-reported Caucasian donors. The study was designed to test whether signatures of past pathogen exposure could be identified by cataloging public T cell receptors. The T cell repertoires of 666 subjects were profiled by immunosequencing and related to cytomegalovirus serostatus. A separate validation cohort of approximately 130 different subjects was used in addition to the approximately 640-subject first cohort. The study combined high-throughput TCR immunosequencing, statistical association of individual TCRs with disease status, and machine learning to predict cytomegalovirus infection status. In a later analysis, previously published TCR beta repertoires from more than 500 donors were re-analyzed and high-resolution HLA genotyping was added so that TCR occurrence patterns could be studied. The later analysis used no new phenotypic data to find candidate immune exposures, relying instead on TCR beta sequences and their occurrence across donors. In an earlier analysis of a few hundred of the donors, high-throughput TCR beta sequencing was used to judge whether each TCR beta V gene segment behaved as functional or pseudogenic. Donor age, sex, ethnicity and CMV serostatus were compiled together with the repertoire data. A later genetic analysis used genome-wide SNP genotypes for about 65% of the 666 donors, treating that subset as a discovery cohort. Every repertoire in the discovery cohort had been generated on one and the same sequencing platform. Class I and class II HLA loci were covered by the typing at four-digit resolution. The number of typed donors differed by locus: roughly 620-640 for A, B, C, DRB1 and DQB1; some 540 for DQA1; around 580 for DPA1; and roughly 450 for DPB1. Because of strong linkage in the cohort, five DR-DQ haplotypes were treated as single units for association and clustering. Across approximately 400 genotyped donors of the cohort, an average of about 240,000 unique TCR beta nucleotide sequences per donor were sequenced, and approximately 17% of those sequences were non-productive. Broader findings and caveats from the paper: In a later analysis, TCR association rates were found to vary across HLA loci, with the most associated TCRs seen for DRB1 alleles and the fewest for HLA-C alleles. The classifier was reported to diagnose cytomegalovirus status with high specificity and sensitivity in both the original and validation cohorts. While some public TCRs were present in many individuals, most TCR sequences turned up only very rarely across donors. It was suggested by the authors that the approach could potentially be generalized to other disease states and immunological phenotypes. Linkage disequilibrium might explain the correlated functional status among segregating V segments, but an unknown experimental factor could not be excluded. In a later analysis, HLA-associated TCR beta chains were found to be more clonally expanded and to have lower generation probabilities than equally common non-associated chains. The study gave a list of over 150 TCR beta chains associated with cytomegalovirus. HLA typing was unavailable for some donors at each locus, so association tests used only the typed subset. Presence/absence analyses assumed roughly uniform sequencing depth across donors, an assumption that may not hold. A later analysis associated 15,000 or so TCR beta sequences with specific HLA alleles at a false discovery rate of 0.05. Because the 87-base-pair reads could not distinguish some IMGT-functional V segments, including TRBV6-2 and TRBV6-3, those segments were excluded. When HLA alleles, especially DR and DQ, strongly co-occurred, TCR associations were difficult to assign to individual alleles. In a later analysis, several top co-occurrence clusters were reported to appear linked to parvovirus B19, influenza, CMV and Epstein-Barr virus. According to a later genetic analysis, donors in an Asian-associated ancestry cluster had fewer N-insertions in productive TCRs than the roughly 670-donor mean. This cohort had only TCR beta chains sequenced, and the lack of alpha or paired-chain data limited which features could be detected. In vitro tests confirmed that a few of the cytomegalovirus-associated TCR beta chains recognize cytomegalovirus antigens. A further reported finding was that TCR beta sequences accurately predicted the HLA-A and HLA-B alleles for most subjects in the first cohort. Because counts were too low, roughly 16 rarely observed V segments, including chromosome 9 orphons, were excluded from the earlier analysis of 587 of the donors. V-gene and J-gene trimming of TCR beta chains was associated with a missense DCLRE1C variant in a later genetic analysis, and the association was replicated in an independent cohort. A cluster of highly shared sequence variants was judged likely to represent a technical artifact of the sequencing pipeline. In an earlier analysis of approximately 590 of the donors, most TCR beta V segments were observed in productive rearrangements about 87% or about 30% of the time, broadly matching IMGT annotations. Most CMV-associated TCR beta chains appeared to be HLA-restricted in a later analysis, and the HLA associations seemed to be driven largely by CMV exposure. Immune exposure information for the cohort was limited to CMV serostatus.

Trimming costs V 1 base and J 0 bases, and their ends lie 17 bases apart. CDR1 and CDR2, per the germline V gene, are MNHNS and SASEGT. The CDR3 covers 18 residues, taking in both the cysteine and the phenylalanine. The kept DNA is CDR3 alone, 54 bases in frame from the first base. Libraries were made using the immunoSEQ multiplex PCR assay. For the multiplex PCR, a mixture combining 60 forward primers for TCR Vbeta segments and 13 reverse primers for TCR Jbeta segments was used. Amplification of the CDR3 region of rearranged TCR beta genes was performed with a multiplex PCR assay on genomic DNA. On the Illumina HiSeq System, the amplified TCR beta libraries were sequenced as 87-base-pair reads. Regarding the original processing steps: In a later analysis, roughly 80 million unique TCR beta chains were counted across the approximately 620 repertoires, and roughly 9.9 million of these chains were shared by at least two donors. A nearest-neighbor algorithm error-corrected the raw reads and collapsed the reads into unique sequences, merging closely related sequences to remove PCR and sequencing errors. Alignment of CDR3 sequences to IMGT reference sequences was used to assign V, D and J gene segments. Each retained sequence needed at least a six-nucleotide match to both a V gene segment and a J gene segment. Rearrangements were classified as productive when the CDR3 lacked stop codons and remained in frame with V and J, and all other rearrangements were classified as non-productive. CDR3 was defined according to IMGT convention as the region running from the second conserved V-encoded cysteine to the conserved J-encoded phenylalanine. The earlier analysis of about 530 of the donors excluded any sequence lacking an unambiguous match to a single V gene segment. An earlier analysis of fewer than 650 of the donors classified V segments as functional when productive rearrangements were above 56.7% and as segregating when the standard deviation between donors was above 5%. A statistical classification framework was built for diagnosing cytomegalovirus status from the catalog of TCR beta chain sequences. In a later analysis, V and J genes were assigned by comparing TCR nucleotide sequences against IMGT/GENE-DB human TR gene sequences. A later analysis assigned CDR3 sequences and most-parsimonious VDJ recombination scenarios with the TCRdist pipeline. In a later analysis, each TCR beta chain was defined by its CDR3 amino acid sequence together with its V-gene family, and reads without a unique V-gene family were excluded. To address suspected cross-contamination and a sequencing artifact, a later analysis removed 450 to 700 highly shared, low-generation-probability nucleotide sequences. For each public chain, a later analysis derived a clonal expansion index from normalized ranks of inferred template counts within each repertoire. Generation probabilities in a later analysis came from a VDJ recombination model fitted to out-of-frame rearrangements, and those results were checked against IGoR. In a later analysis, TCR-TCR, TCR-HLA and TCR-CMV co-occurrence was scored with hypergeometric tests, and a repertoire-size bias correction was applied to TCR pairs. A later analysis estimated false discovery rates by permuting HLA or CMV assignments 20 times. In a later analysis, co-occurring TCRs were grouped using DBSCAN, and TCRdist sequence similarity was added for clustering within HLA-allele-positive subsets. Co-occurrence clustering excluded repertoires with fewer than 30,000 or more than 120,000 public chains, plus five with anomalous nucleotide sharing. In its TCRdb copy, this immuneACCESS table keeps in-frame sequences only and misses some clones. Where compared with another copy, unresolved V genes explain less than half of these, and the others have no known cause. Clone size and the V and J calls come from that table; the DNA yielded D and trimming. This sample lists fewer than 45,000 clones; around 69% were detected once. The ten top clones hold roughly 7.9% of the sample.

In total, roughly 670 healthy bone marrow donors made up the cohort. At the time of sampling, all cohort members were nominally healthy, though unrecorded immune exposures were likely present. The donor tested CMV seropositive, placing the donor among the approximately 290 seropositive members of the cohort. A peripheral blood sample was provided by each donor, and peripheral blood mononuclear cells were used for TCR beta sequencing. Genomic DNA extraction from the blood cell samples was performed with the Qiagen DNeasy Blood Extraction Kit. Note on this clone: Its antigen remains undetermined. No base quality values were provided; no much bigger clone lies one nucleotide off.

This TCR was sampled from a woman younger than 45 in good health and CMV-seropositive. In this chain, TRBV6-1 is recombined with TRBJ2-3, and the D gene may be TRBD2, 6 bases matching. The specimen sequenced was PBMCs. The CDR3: CASSEVGRSFSSTDTQYF. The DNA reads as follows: TGTGCCAGCAGTGAAGTAGGGAGGAGTTTCAGTAGCACAGATACGCAGTATTTT.